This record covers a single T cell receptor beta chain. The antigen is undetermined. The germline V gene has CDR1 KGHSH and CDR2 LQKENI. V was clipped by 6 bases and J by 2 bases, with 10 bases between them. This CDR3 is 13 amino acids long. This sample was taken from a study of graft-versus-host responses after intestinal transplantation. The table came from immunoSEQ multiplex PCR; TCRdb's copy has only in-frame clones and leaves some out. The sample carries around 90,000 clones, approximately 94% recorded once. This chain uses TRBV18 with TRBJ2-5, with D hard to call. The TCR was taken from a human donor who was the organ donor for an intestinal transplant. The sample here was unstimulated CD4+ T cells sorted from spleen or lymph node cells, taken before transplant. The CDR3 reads CASSRGSQETQYF. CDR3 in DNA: TGTGCCAGCTCGAGAGGTTCTCAAGAGACCCAGTACTTC.